This entry features one T cell receptor beta chain sequence. The antigen remains undetermined. This sample is drawn from a study of cytomegalovirus exposure and HLA in healthy donors. Study background: Inside one of the first data releases sat about 85 million unique TCRs taken from HLA-typed donors.

The germline gives CDR1 SGHVS, CDR2 FNYEAQ. Unmatched junction bases numbered 5, after V lost 4 bases and J lost 6 bases. CDR3 length equals 15 residues. Primers for the PCR totalled 60 Vbeta and 13 Jbeta. Profiled with immunoSEQ multiplex PCR; TCRdb holds only in-frame clones, not every one. The table records under 200,000 clones, 77% of them present only once. Regarding the study as a whole: Among immune exposure information, only CMV serostatus was available.

The sequence was collected from a middle-aged man in good health and CMV-seropositive. Sequences were obtained from PBMCs. The V call is TRBV7-6, the J call TRBJ2-3, with 12 bases matching TRBD2. The CDR3 reads CASSSLAGGTDTQYF. The CDR3 nucleotides are TGTGCCAGCAGCTCCCTAGCGGGGGGGACCGATACGCAGTATTTT.